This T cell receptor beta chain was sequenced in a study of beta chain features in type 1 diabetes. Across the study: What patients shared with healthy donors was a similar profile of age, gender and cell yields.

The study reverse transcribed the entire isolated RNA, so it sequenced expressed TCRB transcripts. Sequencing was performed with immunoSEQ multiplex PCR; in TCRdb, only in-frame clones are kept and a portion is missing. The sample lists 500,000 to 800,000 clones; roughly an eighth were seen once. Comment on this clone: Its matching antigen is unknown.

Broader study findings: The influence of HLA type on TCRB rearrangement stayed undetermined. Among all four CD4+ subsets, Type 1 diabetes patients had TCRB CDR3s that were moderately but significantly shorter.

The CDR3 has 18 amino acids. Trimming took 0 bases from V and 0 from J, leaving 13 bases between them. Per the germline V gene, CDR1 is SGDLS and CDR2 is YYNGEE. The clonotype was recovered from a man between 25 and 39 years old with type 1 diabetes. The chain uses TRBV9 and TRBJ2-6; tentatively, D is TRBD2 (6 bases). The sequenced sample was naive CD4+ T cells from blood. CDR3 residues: CASSVGLVRNSGANVLTF. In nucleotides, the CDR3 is TGTGCCAGCAGCGTAGGACTAGTTCGTAACTCTGGGGCCAACGTCCTGACTTTC. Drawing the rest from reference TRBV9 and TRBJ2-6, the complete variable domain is DSGVTQTPKHLITATGQRVTLRCSPRSGDLSVYWYQQSLDQGLQFLIQYYNGEERAKGNILERFSAQQFPDLHSELNLSSLELGDSALYFCASSVGLVRNSGANVLTFGAGSRLTVL.